This T cell receptor beta chain originates from a study of CD8+ T cells in alopecia areata. Whole-study context: The study gave tofacitinib for 6 to 18 months, then 6 months off drug.

Regarding the study as a whole: More clonal than normal scalp was lesional scalp, particularly alopecia totalis/universalis. Mouse data revealed clearer TCR sharing than patient data did, a gap possibly tied to HLA. Both scalp clonality and the expanded CD8+ clones among the top 100 showed a significant decrease with tofacitinib.

The treatment here: oral pan-JAK inhibitor, 5-10 mg twice daily. The sequencing template was cDNA reverse transcribed from extracted RNA. Data came from immunoSEQ multiplex PCR; TCRdb stores just in-frame clones and leaves some out. The sample contains approximately 210,000 clones, roughly 66% of which appear only once. The germline V gene has CDR1 SQVTM and CDR2 ANQGSEA. The CDR3 sequence is 14 residues long. V gave up 1 base and J gave up 2 bases, with 12 bases separating them. With regard to this clone: Its antigen is undetermined.

The sequences come from CD4+ T cells sorted from blood, collected around week 46, from a patient treated with tofacitinib. This chain connects TRBV29-1 to TRBJ2-7; D is perhaps TRBD1 or TRBD2 (5 bases each). The TCR was taken from a human donor with alopecia areata. The chain's CDR3 is CSVEGAGSTYEQYF. The CDR3 bases are TGCAGCGTTGAAGGTGCAGGGAGTACCTACGAGCAGTACTTC.